These 4 T cell receptor beta chains originate from one sample sequenced in a study of spatial heterogeneity in lung cancer (dated by TCRdb to the late 2010s). These receptors have no known antigen. The method behind the library was 5' RACE. Sequencing relied on a NextSeq 500. TCRdb trimmed the raw reads at Q25, called clones with MiXCR and kept productive beta chains. Each record represents a unique CDR3 protein, reported with the most common genes and DNA among its rows. Recorded for this sample are about 23,000 distinct CDR3 sequences; nearly 6.5% of them occurred a single time. 10% of the sample is in the top ten clones. The sample's time point label, decoded: sample taken at primary tumor resection. The research as a whole found: The number of expanded intratumoral alpha and beta TCRs correlated with the tumor nonsynonymous mutation count.

This sample comprised lung tumor tissue, obtained at surgery. Receptors originate from a male donor with early-stage non-small cell lung cancer.

This clonotype was found many times. This sequence joins TRBV5-1 and TRBJ2-2; D might be TRBD1 or TRBD2, each matching 5 bases. This CDR3 region has 15 residues. V lost 5 bases to trimming and J lost 2 bases, with 13 bases between them. Germline V gene lookup returns CDR1 SGHRS and CDR2 YFSETQ. This chain's CDR3 is CASRGEAVNTGELFF. CDR3 in DNA: TGCGCCAGCAGAGGGGAAGCGGTTAACACCGGGGAGCTGTTTTTT.

This clonotype was recorded at least ten times. This sequence joins TRBV9 and TRBJ2-1; D unresolved. Germline values: CDR1 SGDLS, CDR2 YYNGEE. CDR3 length: 11 residues. V dropped 1 base and J dropped 10 bases, with 6 bases sitting between them. The CDR3 DNA reads as TGTGCCAGCAGCGTATTGGAGGAGCAGTTCTTC. It encodes CASSVLEEQFF.

In its sample, this clonotype was seen many times. The J gene is TRBJ2-2, the V gene TRBV5-1; 8 positions match TRBD2. V lost 2 bases, J lost 6 bases, and 6 bases stayed unmatched. Germline loops: CDR1 SGHRS, CDR2 YFSETQ. This CDR3 has 15 amino acids. The CDR3 sequence: CASSFGSGVSGELFF. The DNA of the CDR3 is TGCGCCAGCAGCTTCGGTAGCGGGGTCTCCGGGGAGCTGTTTTTT.

This clonotype showed up many times. CDR3 DNA: TGTGCCAGCAGTTTTCCTAGAAAGGGCGGGACCCAGTACTTC. It is translated as CASSFPRKGGTQYF. V is TRBV27 and J is TRBJ2-5; D remains ambiguous. CDR3 length: 14 amino acids. Germline V lookup: CDR1 MNHEY, CDR2 SMNVEV (reference sequence). V was shortened by 3 bases and J by 7 bases, with 15 bases between the two germline ends.